This TCR beta chain came from a study of graft-versus-host responses after intestinal transplantation. Study overall: Anti-thymocyte globulin induction preceded three to four years of tacrolimus and steroid maintenance in all recipients. Findings and limits, study-wide: Present in recipient marrow, GvH clones included some that appeared first in ileum or blood.

Assay used: immunoSEQ multiplex PCR; TCRdb lists only in-frame clones, some missing. This sample yields 78,000 or so clones, of which roughly 84% are seen a single time; more than 7% belongs to the top ten. In the case of this clone: No antigen is known for it.

The CDR3 has 15 amino acids. Trimming removed 0 bases from V and 3 bases from J, with 11 bases in between. CDR1 and CDR2 (germline): ENHRY, SYGVKD. The starting material was unstimulated CD8+ T cells sorted from spleen or lymph node cells, obtained before transplant. The clonotype comes from a human donor who was the organ donor for an intestinal transplant. This chain joins TRBV10-3 and TRBJ2-5; no clear D. The CDR3 loop reads CAISESPRREETQYF. The CDR3 DNA is TGTGCCATCAGTGAGTCCCCTAGAAGAGAAGAGACCCAGTACTTC.